The rows below give T cell receptor beta chains drawn from one sample of a study of blood T cell repertoires in COVID-19. This table comes from immunoSEQ multiplex PCR, and its TCRdb copy is limited to in-frame clones, with some not included. The sample gives more than 45,000 clones, 70% to 85% of which show up once; 11% to 15% is in the top ten. Material for sequencing was peripheral blood. Receptors originate from a human donor in a cohort sampled during active COVID-19. Each CDR3 is given with its conserved first and last residue. The D gene is left open where the match is weak.

V: TRBV11-2; J: TRBJ2-6; D: NA; CDR3: CASSGLHSGANVLTF
V: TRBV7-2; J: TRBJ2-1; D: TRBD2; CDR3: CASSYGGLAGLNEQFF
V: TRBV5-4; J: TRBJ2-2; D: NA; CDR3: CASSPTGNTGELFF
V: TRBV2; J: TRBJ1-2; D: TRBD1; CDR3: CAARDRSTNYGYTF
V: TRBV28; J: TRBJ1-2; D: TRBD1; CDR3: CASSYGTAFFGYTF
V: TRBV2; J: TRBJ2-3; D: TRBD1; CDR3: CASSAYRGTSDTQYF
V: TRBV20-1; J: TRBJ2-7; D: TRBD1; CDR3: CSASSSRGREQYF
V: TRBV5-1; J: TRBJ1-4; D: TRBD1; CDR3: CASSLVPVQGEYEKLFF
V: TRBV4-1; J: TRBJ1-3; D: NA; CDR3: CASSRRTSGIGNTIYF
V: TRBV11-3; J: TRBJ2-5; D: NA; CDR3: CASSSGTSLGETQYF
V: TRBV18; J: TRBJ1-4; D: TRBD1; CDR3: CASSTTGAREKLFF
V: TRBV2; J: TRBJ2-7; D: TRBD2; CDR3: CASRNSGRAYEQYF
V: TRBV2; J: TRBJ2-1; D: TRBD1; CDR3: CASSATGSYNEQFF
V: TRBV6-5; J: TRBJ1-3; D: NA; CDR3: CASSKQGLERNTIYF
V: TRBV10-3; J: TRBJ2-7; D: TRBD1; CDR3: CAISTLGTGEDEQYF
V: TRBV18; J: TRBJ1-2; D: NA; CDR3: CASSPFQFYGYTF
V: TRBV11-2; J: TRBJ2-2; D: NA; CDR3: CASSYTTVANTGELFF
V: TRBV30; J: TRBJ1-4; D: NA; CDR3: CAWSLMTELFF
V: TRBV5-1; J: TRBJ1-2; D: TRBD1; CDR3: CASSLAGTGRLANYGYTF
V: TRBV15; J: TRBJ1-4; D: TRBD1; CDR3: CATSRQGAGEKLFF
V: TRBV28; J: TRBJ2-7; D: TRBD2; CDR3: CASSGTSGGLLIFSYEQYF
V: TRBV21-1; J: TRBJ2-5; D: NA; CDR3: CASETGRGSQETQYF
V: TRBV4-1; J: TRBJ2-3; D: NA; CDR3: CASSQAARRGTDTQYF
V: TRBV6-5; J: TRBJ1-1; D: NA; CDR3: CASSYSWQGNTEAFF